A single sample gave rise to the 18 T cell receptor beta chains below, sequenced in a study of blood T cell repertoires in COVID-19. Here immunoSEQ multiplex PCR was the method, and the copy in TCRdb shows in-frame clones only, minus some. The sample carries under 95,000 clones, roughly nine tenths recorded once. The sample consisted of peripheral blood. All receptors derive from a middle-aged man with COVID-19, enrolled during active disease.

Remarks on this clone: The junction does not match germline at one end; this may be a read error. CDR3 protein: CASNPLGGPSSNEQFF. The CDR3 DNA is TGTGCCAGCAACCCGCTGGGGGGACCCTCCTCCAATGAGCAGTTCTTC. The chain combines TRBV9 with TRBJ2-1, with D possibly TRBD2 on 6 matching bases. This CDR3 is built from 16 residues. Germline V gene lookup returns CDR1 SGDLS and CDR2 YYNGEE.

J is TRBJ2-3 and V is TRBV6-6; perhaps TRBD2 as D (6 bases). Germline lookup yields CDR1 MNHNY and CDR2 SVGAGI (reference sequence). V was clipped by 6 bases and J by 2 bases, with 15 bases between them. This CDR3 region has 15 residues. CDR3 protein: CASSQGLKYTDTQYF. The CDR3 bases are TGTGCCAGCAGCCAAGGACTAAAATACACAGATACGCAGTATTTT.

The chain employs TRBV12-3 or TRBV12-4 and TRBJ1-2, with TRBD1 matching over 7 bases. V gave up 6 bases and J gave up 8 bases; unmatched junction bases: 9. The CDR3 consists of 13 residues. DNA for the CDR3: TGTGCCAGCAGGAAGGACAGGCAGTCGGGCTACACCTTC. It yields the protein CASRKDRQSGYTF.

The chain employs TRBV3-1 (or the pseudogene TRBV3-2) and TRBJ2-3; 8 bases are a match to TRBD2. V trimming: 1 base; J trimming: 5 bases; junction bases outside the gene matches: 8. CDR1 is LGHDT and CDR2 is YNNKEL in the germline V gene (reference sequence). This CDR3 has 16 residues. CDR3 residues: CASSQGNSGKLDTQYF. DNA for the CDR3: TGTGCCAGCAGCCAAGGGAATAGCGGGAAGTTAGATACGCAGTATTTT.

The chain is built from TRBV6-5 and TRBJ1-3; D call uncertain. CDR3 size: 13 residues. In germline, CDR1 is MNHEY, CDR2 SVGAGI. Trimming pared 6 bases from V and 2 bases from J, leaving 8 bases between. The DNA of the CDR3 is TGTGCCAGCAGAGCAGCGGCTGGAAACACCATATATTTT. Translated: CASRAAAGNTIYF.

The chain recombines TRBV14 with TRBJ2-7, with D unresolved. Germline CDR1 is SGHDN and CDR2 is FVKESK. Trimming removed 0 bases from V and 6 bases from J, with 9 bases in between. The CDR3 spans 13 residues. DNA of the CDR3: TGTGCCAGCAGCCAAGATCTAGGTTTCGAGCAGTACTTC. This gives the protein CASSQDLGFEQYF.

J is TRBJ2-1 and V is TRBV19; the match to TRBD2 covers 12 bases. There are 14 residues in the CDR3. CDR1 LNHDA and CDR2 SQIVND come from the germline V gene (reference sequence). The V gene end was trimmed by 6 bases and the J gene end by 7 bases; junction bases not matched to a gene: 4. CDR3: CASRRLAGDNEQFF. The DNA for the CDR3 is TGTGCCAGTAGACGACTAGCGGGAGATAATGAGCAGTTCTTC.

The chain uses TRBV4-2 and TRBJ1-1; 10 positions agree with TRBD1. Trimming at V came to 4 bases and at J to 5 bases, leaving 7 bases not matched to a gene. The germline gives CDR1 LGHNA, CDR2 YNFKEQ. This CDR3 is 15 amino acids long. For the CDR3, the DNA is TGTGCCAGCAGCCCTTGGGACAGGGGACCAACTGAAGCTTTCTTT. This translates into CASSPWDRGPTEAFF.

The V gene is TRBV6-2 or TRBV6-3, the J gene TRBJ2-2, with a tentative D call TRBD2 (6 bases). The germline V and J ends were trimmed by 1 base and 3 bases, with 6 bases remaining between them. The germline V gene has CDR1 MNHEY and CDR2 SVGEGT. The CDR3 is made up of 14 amino acids. The CDR3 nucleotides are TGTGCCAGCAGTTACTGGAGGGACACCGGGGAGCTGTTTTTT. This sequence encodes CASSYWRDTGELFF.

This clone was observed once. The chain recombines TRBV13 with TRBJ1-1; D not resolved. V gave up 3 bases and J gave up 3 bases, with 11 bases separating them. This CDR3 contains 14 residues. Germline V gene data show CDR1 as PRHDT and CDR2 as FYEKMQ (reference sequence). CDR3 sequence: CASSFFWRDTEAFF. CDR3 nucleotides: TGTGCCAGCAGCTTCTTCTGGAGAGACACTGAAGCTTTCTTT. Based on the CDR3 plus reference TRBV13 and TRBJ1-1, the full variable domain is AAGVIQSPRHLIKEKRETATLKCYPIPRHDTVYWYQQGPGQDPQFLISFYEKMQSDKGSIPDRFSAQQFSDYHSELNMSSLELGDSALYFCASSFFWRDTEAFFGQGTRLTVV.

V and J are TRBV2 and TRBJ1-2, with a tentative D call TRBD1 (6 bases). This CDR3 is built from 16 residues. From germline, CDR1 is SNHLY and CDR2 FYNNEI. V was trimmed by 4 bases and J by 5 bases, leaving 20 bases between them. Here the CDR3 DNA reads TGTGCCAGCAGTGGGGGGCCGACCCCCGGACCATATGGCTACACCTTC. It translates to CASSGGPTPGPYGYTF.

This chain connects TRBV29-1 to TRBJ2-7; 7 positions match TRBD1. CDR3 length: 12 residues. With V trimmed by 7 bases and J by 3 bases, 6 bases remained unmatched. From germline, CDR1 is SQVTM and CDR2 ANQGSEA. CDR3: CSAGTEDYEQYF. CDR3 coding DNA: TGCAGCGCCGGGACAGAAGACTACGAGCAGTACTTC.

This clone was seen once. The chain couples TRBV2 to TRBJ2-7, with 8 bases identical to TRBD1. V was pared by 6 bases and J by 2 bases, with 9 bases of the junction left unmatched. The CDR3 loop spans 15 amino acids. Germline V lookup: CDR1 SNHLY, CDR2 FYNNEI. DNA for the CDR3: TGTGCCAGCAGGGTGGACAGGGCGAAAACCTACGAGCAGTACGTC. It yields the protein CASRVDRAKTYEQYV.

The rearrangement links TRBV27 to TRBJ2-7; 9 bases match TRBD1. V shed 4 bases, J shed 5 bases, and the junction held 12 bases outside the gene matches. Germline lookup yields CDR1 MNHEY and CDR2 SMNVEV (reference sequence). The CDR3 is 16 residues long. The CDR3 DNA is TGTGCCAGCAGTTATCGTCCGGGACAGGGCACAAACGAGCAGTACTTC. This encodes CASSYRPGQGTNEQYF.

The chain carries TRBV6-5 and TRBJ1-1; D perhaps matches TRBD1 (6 bases). Germline loops: CDR1 MNHEY, CDR2 SVGAGI. This CDR3 has 14 amino acids. Trimming stripped 7 bases from V and 0 bases from J, with 12 bases between. Here the CDR3 DNA reads TGTGCCAGCACAGGACAGCTTATGAACACTGAAGCTTTCTTT. Protein sequence: CASTGQLMNTEAFF.

This clone occurred once. The J gene is TRBJ1-1, the V gene TRBV7-2; D gene uncertain. CDR1 is SGHTA, CDR2 FQGNSA, per germline. CDR3 length: 13 amino acids. Trimming pared 5 bases from V and 0 bases from J, leaving 7 bases between. The chain's CDR3 is CASSAQMNTEAFF. CDR3 DNA sequence: TGTGCCAGCAGCGCCCAGATGAACACTGAAGCTTTCTTT.

The chain carries TRBV18 and TRBJ2-1, with D maybe TRBD1 (6 bases). This CDR3 contains 14 residues. V was pared by 3 bases and J by 5 bases, with 11 bases between. CDR1 is KGHSH, CDR2 LQKENI, per germline. CDR3 nucleotides: TGTGCCAGCTCACCCCAGGGGAACAACAATGAGCAGTTCTTC. This gives the protein CASSPQGNNNEQFF.

The genes are TRBV4-1 and TRBJ1-1, with a possible D match to TRBD1 (6 bases). Trimming removed 2 bases at V and 0 bases at J, with 16 bases between. The CDR3 has 17 amino acids. Germline values: CDR1 MGHRA, CDR2 YSYEKL. The CDR3 reads CASSQRSLGQMNTEAFF. CDR3 DNA: TGCGCCAGCAGCCAAAGGTCCCTGGGACAAATGAACACTGAAGCTTTCTTT.